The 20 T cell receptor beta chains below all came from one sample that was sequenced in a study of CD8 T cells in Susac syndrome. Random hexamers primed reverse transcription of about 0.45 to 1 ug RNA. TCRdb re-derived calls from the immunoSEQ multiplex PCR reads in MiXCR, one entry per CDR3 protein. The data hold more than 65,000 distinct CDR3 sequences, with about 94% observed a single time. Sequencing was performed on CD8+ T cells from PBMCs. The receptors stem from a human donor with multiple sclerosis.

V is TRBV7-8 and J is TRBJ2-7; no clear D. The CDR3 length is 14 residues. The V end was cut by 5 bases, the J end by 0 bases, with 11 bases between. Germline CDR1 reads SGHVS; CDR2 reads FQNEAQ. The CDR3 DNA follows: TGTGCCAGCAGCCCTAGGGCCCGCTCCTACGAGCAGTACTTC. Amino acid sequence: CASSPRARSYEQYF.

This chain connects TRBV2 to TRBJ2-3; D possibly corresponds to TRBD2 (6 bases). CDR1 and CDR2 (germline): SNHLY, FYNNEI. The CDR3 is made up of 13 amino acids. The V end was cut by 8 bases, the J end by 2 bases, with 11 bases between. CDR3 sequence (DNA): TGTGCCAGCGCGGGACGGCACACAGATACGCAGTATTTT. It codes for CASAGRHTDTQYF.

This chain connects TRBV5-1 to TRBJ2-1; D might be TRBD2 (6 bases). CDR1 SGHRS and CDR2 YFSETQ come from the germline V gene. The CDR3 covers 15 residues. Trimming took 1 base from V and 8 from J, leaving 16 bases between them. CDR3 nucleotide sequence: TGCGCCAGCAGCTTGCCAGGGAGGAGTGGGGATGAGCAGTTCTTC. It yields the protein CASSLPGRSGDEQFF.

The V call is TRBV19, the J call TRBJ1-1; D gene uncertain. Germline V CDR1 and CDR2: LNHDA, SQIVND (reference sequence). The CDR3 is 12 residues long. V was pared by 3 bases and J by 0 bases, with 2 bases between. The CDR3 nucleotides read TGTGCCAGTAGTATTCTGAACACTGAAGCTTTCTTT. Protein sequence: CASSILNTEAFF.

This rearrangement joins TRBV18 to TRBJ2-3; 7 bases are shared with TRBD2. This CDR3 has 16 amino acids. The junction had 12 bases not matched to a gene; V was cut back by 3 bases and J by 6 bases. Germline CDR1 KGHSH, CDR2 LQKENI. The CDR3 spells CASSPRWREIGDTQYF. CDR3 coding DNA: TGTGCCAGCTCACCTAGGTGGCGGGAGATCGGGGATACGCAGTATTTT.

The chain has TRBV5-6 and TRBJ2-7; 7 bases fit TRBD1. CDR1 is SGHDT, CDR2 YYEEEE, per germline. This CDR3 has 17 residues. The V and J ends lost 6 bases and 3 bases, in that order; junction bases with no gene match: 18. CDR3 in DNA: TGTGCCAGCACCACGGACAGGAAGTACCCTTCTGGCTACGAGCAGTACTTC. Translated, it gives CASTTDRKYPSGYEQYF.

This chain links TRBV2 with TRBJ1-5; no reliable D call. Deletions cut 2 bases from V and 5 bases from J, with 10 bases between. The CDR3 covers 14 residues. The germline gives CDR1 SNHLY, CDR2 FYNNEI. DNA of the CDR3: TGTGCCAGCAGTGAACCCGATACGGATCAGCCCCAGCATTTT. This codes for CASSEPDTDQPQHF.

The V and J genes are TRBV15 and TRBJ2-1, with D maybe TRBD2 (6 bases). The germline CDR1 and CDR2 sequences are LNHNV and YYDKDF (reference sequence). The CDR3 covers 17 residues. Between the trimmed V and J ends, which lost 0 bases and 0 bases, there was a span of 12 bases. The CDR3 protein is CATSRDPLASSYNEQFF. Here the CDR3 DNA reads TGTGCCACCAGCAGAGATCCGCTAGCGAGCTCCTACAATGAGCAGTTCTTC.

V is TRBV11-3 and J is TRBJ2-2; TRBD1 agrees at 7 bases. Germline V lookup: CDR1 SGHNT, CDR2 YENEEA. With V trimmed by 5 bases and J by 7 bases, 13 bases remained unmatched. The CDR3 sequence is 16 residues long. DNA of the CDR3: TGTGCCAGCAGCCTCGGAGCGCCCCAGGGGGTCGGGGAGCTGTTTTTT. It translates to CASSLGAPQGVGELFF.

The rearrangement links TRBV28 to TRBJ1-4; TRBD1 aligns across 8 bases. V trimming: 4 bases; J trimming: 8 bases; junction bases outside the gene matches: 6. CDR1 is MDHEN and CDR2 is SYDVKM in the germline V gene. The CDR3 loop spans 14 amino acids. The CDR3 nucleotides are TGTGCCAGCAGTTCCCGGACAGGGCAGGAAAAACTGTTTTTT. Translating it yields CASSSRTGQEKLFF.

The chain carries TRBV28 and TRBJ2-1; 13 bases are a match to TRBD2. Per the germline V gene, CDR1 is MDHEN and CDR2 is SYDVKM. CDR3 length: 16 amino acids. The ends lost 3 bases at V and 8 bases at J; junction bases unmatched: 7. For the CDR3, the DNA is TGTGCCAGCAGTTTTACTAGCGGGAGGGCCAGGGATGAGCAGTTCTTC. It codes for CASSFTSGRARDEQFF.

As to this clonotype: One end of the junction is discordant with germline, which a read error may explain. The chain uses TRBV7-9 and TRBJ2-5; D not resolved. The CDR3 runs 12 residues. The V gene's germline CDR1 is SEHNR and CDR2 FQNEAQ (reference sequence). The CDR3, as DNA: TGTGCCAGCAGAAATGACCAAGAGACCCAGTACTTT. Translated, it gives CASRNDQETQYF.

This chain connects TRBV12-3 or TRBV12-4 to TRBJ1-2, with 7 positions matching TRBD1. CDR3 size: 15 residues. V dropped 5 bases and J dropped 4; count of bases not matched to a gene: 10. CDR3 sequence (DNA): TGTGCCAGCAGTGAGGCGGGACAGCCAATCTATGGCTACACCTTC. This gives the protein CASSEAGQPIYGYTF.

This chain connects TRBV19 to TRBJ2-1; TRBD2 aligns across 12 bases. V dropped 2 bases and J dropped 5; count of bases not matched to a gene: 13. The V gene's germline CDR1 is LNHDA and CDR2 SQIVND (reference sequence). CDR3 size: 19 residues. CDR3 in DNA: TGTGCCAGTAGTATATTCAGTGTAGGGCTAGCGGGAGGGGACAATGAGCAGTTCTTC. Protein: CASSIFSVGLAGGDNEQFF.

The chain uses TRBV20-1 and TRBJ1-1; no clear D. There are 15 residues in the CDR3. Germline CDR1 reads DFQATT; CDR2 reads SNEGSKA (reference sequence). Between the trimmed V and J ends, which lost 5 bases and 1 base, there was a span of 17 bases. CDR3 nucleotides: TGCAGTGCTTCCGACCGGATCTCAGAGAACACTGAAGCTTTCTTT. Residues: CSASDRISENTEAFF.

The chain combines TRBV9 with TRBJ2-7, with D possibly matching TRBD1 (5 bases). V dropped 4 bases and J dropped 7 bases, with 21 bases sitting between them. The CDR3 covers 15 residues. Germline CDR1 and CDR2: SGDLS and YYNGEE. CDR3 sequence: CASSPDSVPAWEQYF. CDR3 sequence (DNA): TGTGCCAGCAGCCCCGACAGTGTACCGGCGTGGGAGCAGTACTTC.

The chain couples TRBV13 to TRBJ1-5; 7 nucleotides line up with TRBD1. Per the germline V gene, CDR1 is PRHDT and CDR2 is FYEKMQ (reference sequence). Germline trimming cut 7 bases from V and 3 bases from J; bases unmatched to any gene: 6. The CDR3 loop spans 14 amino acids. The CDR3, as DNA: TGTGCCAGCAAGAGACAGGGAGACAATCAGCCCCAGCATTTT. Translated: CASKRQGDNQPQHF.

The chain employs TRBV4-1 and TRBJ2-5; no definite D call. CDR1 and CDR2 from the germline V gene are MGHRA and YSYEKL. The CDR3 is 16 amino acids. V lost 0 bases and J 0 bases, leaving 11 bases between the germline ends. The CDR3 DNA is TGCGCCAGCAGCCAAGAAACCGTGGGATACCAAGAGACCCAGTACTTC. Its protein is CASSQETVGYQETQYF.

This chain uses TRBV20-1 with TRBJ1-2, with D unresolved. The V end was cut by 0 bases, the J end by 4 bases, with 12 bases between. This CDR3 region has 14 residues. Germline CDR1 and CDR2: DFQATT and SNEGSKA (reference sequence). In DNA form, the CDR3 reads TGCAGTGCTAGAGAAACTGAGGGTTTCTATGGCTACACCTTC. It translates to CSARETEGFYGYTF.

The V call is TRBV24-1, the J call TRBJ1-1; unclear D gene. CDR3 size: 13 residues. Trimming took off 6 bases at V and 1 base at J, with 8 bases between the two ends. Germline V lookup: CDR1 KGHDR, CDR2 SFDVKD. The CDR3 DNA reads TGTGCCACCAGTTCTATAGAGAACACTGAAGCTTTCTTT. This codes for CATSSIENTEAFF.